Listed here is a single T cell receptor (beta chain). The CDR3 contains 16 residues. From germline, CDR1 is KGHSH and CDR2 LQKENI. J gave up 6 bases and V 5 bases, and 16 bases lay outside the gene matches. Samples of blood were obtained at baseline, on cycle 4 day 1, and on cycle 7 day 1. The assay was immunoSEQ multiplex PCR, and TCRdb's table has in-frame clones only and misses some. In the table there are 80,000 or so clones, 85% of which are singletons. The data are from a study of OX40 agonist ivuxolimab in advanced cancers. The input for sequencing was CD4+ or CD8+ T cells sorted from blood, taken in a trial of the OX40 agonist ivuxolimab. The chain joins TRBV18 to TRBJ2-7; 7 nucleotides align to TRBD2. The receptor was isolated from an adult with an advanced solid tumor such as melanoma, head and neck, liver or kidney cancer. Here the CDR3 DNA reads TGTGCCAGCTCATCCCTGGGGGGGGACGTCCTGGGCGAGCAGTACTTC. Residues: CASSSLGGDVLGEQYF. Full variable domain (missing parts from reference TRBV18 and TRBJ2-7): NAGVMQNPRHLVRRRGQEARLRCSPMKGHSHVYWYRQLPEEGLKFMVYLQKENIIDESGMPKERFSAEFPKEGPSILRIQQVVRGDSAAYFCASSSLGGDVLGEQYFGPGTRLTVT.